The 20 T cell receptor beta chains in this list originate from one sample, sequenced in a study of T and B cells in COVID-19 patients. BIOMED2 TRB-A/B primer pools were used in multiplex TRB PCR. MiXCR, applied by TCRdb to the multiplex PCR reads, yields one record per CDR3 protein. The sample shows about 15,000 distinct CDR3 sequences, about 29% of them seen only once. Each TRB amplification used 250-500 ng of genomic DNA from blood. Sequencing was done on a sample of blood. These receptors were collected from a human donor who had recovered from COVID-19.

This clonotype was detected many times. V gene TRBV27 combines with J gene TRBJ2-1, with D perhaps matching TRBD2 (6 bases). Trimming shortened V by 1 base and J by 6 bases, and 13 bases separated the two germline ends. Germline V lookup: CDR1 MNHEY, CDR2 SMNVEV (reference sequence). The CDR3 is made up of 15 amino acids. Here the CDR3 reads CASSLWGEQGNEQFF. The CDR3 nucleotides are TGTGCCAGCAGTTTATGGGGGGAGCAGGGCAATGAGCAGTTCTTC.

The chain's CDR3 is CASSPVRGAYEQYF. The CDR3 nucleotides read TGTGCCAGCAGCCCCGTGAGAGGGGCCTACGAGCAGTACTTC. The gene calls are TRBV11-3 and TRBJ2-7; D assignment may be TRBD1 or TRBD2 (5 bases each). CDR1 is SGHNT and CDR2 is YENEEA in the germline V gene. With 5 bases removed from V and 2 bases from J, the gap between germline ends came to 13 bases. The CDR3 has 14 residues.

This clonotype occurred a few times. V is TRBV6-5 and J is TRBJ2-7; D is possibly TRBD2 (5 bases). Per the germline V gene, CDR1 is MNHEY and CDR2 is SVGAGI. Between the trimmed V and J ends, which lost 0 bases and 2 bases, there was a span of 11 bases. CDR3 length: 15 amino acids. The CDR3 region is CASSYSNRGAYEQYF. The CDR3 nucleotides are TGTGCCAGCAGTTACTCGAATCGGGGAGCCTACGAGCAGTACTTC.

The chain couples TRBV6-1 to TRBJ2-1; tentative D call: TRBD2 (5 bases). Germline CDR1 MNHNS, CDR2 SASEGT. Trimming stripped 5 bases from V and 4 bases from J, with 12 bases between. CDR3 length: 14 amino acids. This chain's CDR3 is CASSFRGSYNEQFF. As DNA, the CDR3 is TGTGCCAGCAGTTTTAGAGGGTCGTACAATGAGCAGTTCTTC.

In regard to this clonotype: A read error may explain this, as a much larger clone is one base away. The chain links TRBV13 to TRBJ1-6, with 10 bases identical to TRBD1. The ends lost 8 bases at V and 6 bases at J; junction bases unmatched: 4. The V gene's germline CDR1 is PRHDT and CDR2 FYEKMQ (reference sequence). The CDR3 covers 14 residues. CDR3 protein: CASQGTGVNSPLHF. The CDR3 nucleotides read TGTGCCAGCCAAGGGACAGGGGTTAATTCACCCCTCCACTTT.

This clonotype was picked up a small number of times. V and J are TRBV30 and TRBJ1-2, with D perhaps matching TRBD1 (6 bases). Per germline, CDR1 GTSNPN and CDR2 SVGIG (reference sequence). The CDR3 extends over 11 amino acids. V dropped 1 base and J dropped 10 bases, with 10 bases sitting between them. The DNA for the CDR3 is TGTGCCTGGAGTGGCGGGGGCGTCTACACCTTC. Protein: CAWSGGGVYTF. Using reference TRBV30 and TRBJ1-2 for the parts outside the CDR3, the full variable domain is SQTIHQWPATLVQPVGSPLSLECTVEGTSNPNLYWYRQAAGRGLQLLFYSVGIGQISSEVPQNLSASRPQDRQFILSSKKLLLSDSGFYLCAWSGGGVYTFGSGTRLTVV.

This chain links TRBV27 with TRBJ2-1; 14 nucleotides agree with TRBD2. The CDR3 totals 17 residues. Trimming cost V 10 bases and J 9 bases; bases outside gene matches: 17. Germline CDR1 is MNHEY and CDR2 is SMNVEV (reference sequence). The CDR3 DNA follows: TGTGCCACAATTCGACTAGCGGGGGGGTCCGGGGGTCGTGAGCAGTTCTTC. It yields the protein CATIRLAGGSGGREQFF.

The rearrangement links TRBV5-1 to TRBJ2-2, with TRBD2 matching 11 bases. The CDR3 loop spans 19 amino acids. J was trimmed by 5 bases and V by 6 bases; bases with no gene match: 18. Germline-derived CDR1 and CDR2 are SGHRS and YFSETQ. The CDR3 here is CASTMGTSGRATRTGELFF. The DNA of the CDR3 is TGCGCCAGCACCATGGGGACTAGCGGACGTGCAACTAGGACCGGGGAGCTGTTTTTT.

The chain uses TRBV6-5 and TRBJ1-2, with TRBD1 as a possible D gene (5 bases). Looked up from germline, CDR1 is MNHEY and CDR2 is SVGAGI. V was cut by 0 bases and J by 6 bases, with 14 bases left in between. The CDR3 has 15 amino acids. This CDR3 reads CASSYSGTSGHGYTF. The DNA for the CDR3 is TGTGCCAGCAGTTACTCGGGGACTAGCGGCCATGGCTACACCTTC.

This clonotype was seen repeatedly, ten times or more. The CDR3 coding sequence is TGTGCCAGTAGTATAGGCCCAGAGGGGACCAGACAGGCTTTCTTT. This sequence encodes CASSIGPEGTRQAFF. V and J are TRBV19 and TRBJ1-1, with D perhaps TRBD1 (5 bases). V dropped 1 base and J dropped 11 bases, with 20 bases sitting between them. This CDR3 has 15 amino acids. Germline values: CDR1 LNHDA, CDR2 SQIVND (reference sequence).

This clonotype showed up just a few times. The J gene is TRBJ1-1, the V gene TRBV19; D is uncertain. V was shortened by 1 base and J by 2 bases, with 11 bases between the two germline ends. Per the germline V gene, CDR1 is LNHDA and CDR2 is SQIVND (reference sequence). The CDR3 is 15 residues long. The CDR3 region is CASSIGSEVNTEAFF. DNA for the CDR3: TGTGCCAGTAGTATAGGATCCGAAGTCAACACTGAAGCTTTCTTT. Full variable domain (outside the CDR3, taken from reference TRBV19 and TRBJ1-1): DGGITQSPKYLFRKEGQNVTLSCEQNLNHDAMYWYRQDPGQGLRLIYYSQIVNDFQKGDIAEGYSVSREKKESFPLTVTSAQKNPTAFYLCASSIGSEVNTEAFFGQGTRLTVV.

The V call is TRBV24-1, the J call TRBJ2-5; maybe TRBD2 (6 bases). The CDR3 spans 15 residues. Germline V gene sequence: CDR1 KGHDR, CDR2 SFDVKD. Between the trimmed V and J ends, which lost 3 bases and 4 bases, there was a span of 14 bases. CDR3 amino acids: CATSDPLGSAETQYF. The CDR3 DNA is TGTGCCACCAGTGATCCCCTCGGGAGCGCAGAGACCCAGTACTTC.

This clonotype has a handful of counts. The chain is built from TRBV12-3 or TRBV12-4 and TRBJ2-2, with 8 bases matching TRBD1. This CDR3 is built from 14 residues. J was trimmed by 6 bases and V by 6 bases; bases with no gene match: 6. The CDR3, as DNA: TGTGCCAGCAGCGCCGACAGGGGCGCCGGGGAGCTGTTTTTT. Encoded protein: CASSADRGAGELFF.

The V and J genes are TRBV10-3 and TRBJ2-1, with TRBD2 as a possible D gene (6 bases). Germline values: CDR1 ENHRY, CDR2 SYGVKD. This CDR3 is 13 amino acids long. Trimming shortened V by 8 bases and J by 6 bases, and 14 bases separated the two germline ends. The CDR3 protein is CAILELAANEQFF. The CDR3 DNA is TGTGCCATCTTGGAACTAGCCGCCAATGAGCAGTTCTTC.

The chain joins TRBV15 to TRBJ1-1; 7 nucleotides match TRBD1. CDR1 and CDR2 from the germline V gene are LNHNV and YYDKDF (reference sequence). The J segment lost 1 base and the V segment lost 5 bases, leaving 7 bases of the junction unmatched. There are 15 residues in the CDR3. The DNA of the CDR3 is TGTGCCACCAGCTCGGACAGGCTGCCGAACACTGAAGCTTTCTTT. Translation gives CATSSDRLPNTEAFF.

This clonotype was detected only a few times. The chain recombines TRBV20-1 with TRBJ2-5; possibly TRBD1 or TRBD2 for D (5 bases each). The CDR3 is 15 residues long. V was shortened by 0 bases and J by 1 base, with 12 bases between the two germline ends. Germline V gene lookup returns CDR1 DFQATT and CDR2 SNEGSKA (reference sequence). CDR3 DNA: TGCAGTGCTAGAGATGGGGCTAGCAGCCAAGAGACCCAGTACTTC. This codes for CSARDGASSQETQYF.

This clonotype was observed a few times. CDR3 coding DNA: TGTGCCAGCAGTGAACTCGGGCAGGGTAATCAGCCCCAGCATTTT. As protein: CASSELGQGNQPQHF. This chain links TRBV6-1 with TRBJ1-5; the D gene is possibly TRBD1 (5 bases). CDR3 length equals 15 residues. Trimming cost V 2 bases and J 4 bases, with 12 bases left between them. In germline, CDR1 is MNHNS, CDR2 SASEGT.

The sample holds a few counts of this clonotype. DNA for the CDR3: TGCGCCAGCAGCTTGTGGCAGGGAAAGGCTGGGGCCAACGTCCTGACTTTC. Its protein product is CASSLWQGKAGANVLTF. The chain is built from TRBV5-1 and TRBJ2-6, with D possibly matching TRBD1 (5 bases). V lost 1 base and J 2 bases, leaving 13 bases between the germline ends. CDR3 length equals 17 residues. Germline V gene sequence: CDR1 SGHRS, CDR2 YFSETQ.

By share, this clonotype counts as medium-sized. V usage is TRBV5-4 and J usage is TRBJ2-5; D gene ambiguous. The CDR3 contains 15 residues. Per germline, CDR1 SGHNT and CDR2 YYREEE (reference sequence). The V end lost 5 bases, the J end lost 5 bases, and 19 bases lay between the germline ends. This CDR3 is CASRWGRQTGETQYF. For the CDR3, the DNA is TGTGCCAGCAGGTGGGGTCGGCAAACTGGGGAGACCCAGTACTTC.

There are a few counts of this clonotype. The CDR3 region is CATSDSWDTQYF. In DNA, the CDR3 is TGTGCCACCAGTGATTCGTGGGATACGCAGTATTTT. The chain couples TRBV24-1 to TRBJ2-3, with no clear D. The V and J ends lost 2 bases and 6 bases respectively, with 5 bases between them. This CDR3 comprises 12 residues. Germline V CDR1 and CDR2: KGHDR, SFDVKD.